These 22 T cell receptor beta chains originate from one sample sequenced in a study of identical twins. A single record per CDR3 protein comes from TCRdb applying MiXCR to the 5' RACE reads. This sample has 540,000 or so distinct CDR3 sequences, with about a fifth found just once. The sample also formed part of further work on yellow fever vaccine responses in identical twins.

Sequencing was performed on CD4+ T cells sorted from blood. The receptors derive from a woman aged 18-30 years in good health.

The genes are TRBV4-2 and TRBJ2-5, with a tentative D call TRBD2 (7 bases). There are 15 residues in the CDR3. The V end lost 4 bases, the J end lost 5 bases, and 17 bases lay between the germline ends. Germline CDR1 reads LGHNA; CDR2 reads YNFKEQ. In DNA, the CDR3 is TGTGCCAGCAGCCCTGGACAGCGGGGTCCGGAGACCCAGTACTTC. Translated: CASSPGQRGPETQYF.

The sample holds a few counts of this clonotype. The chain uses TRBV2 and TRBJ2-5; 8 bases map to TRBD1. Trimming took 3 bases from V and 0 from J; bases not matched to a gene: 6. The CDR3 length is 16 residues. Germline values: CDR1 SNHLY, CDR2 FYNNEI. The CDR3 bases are TGTGCCAGCAGTGATTTGGGGACAGGTGACCAAGAGACCCAGTACTTC. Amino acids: CASSDLGTGDQETQYF.

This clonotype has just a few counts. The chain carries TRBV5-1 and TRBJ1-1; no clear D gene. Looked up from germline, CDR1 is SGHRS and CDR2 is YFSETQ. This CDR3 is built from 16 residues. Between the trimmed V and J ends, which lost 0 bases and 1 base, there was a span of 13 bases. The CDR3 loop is CASSLVPRRSNTEAFF. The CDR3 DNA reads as TGCGCCAGCAGCTTGGTCCCCCGGCGCTCGAACACTGAAGCTTTCTTT.

CDR3: CATQQGAGLSNEQFF. Here the CDR3 DNA reads TGTGCCACCCAACAGGGGGCAGGACTTTCCAATGAGCAGTTCTTC. J is TRBJ2-1 and V is TRBV12-3 or TRBV12-4; TRBD1 matches 9 bases. J gave up 6 bases and V 10 bases, and 13 bases lay outside the gene matches. The CDR3 has 15 amino acids.

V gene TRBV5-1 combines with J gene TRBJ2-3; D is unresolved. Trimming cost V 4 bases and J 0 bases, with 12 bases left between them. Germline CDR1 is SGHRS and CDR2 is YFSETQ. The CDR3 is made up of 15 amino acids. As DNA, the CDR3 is TGCGCCAGCAGCGACACTGATGTGAGCACAGATACGCAGTATTTT. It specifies CASSDTDVSTDTQYF.

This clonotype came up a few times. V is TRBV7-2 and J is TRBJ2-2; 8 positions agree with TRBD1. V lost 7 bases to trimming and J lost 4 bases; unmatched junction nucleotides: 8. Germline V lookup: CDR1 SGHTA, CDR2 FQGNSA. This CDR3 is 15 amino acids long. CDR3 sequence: CASTASTGGTGELFF. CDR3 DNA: TGTGCCAGCACCGCATCCACAGGGGGCACCGGGGAGCTGTTTTTT.

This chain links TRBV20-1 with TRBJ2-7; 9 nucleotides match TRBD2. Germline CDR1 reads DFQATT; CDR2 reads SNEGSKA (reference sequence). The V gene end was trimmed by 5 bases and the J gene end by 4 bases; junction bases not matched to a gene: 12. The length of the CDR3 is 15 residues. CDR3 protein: CSAVNFGLALYEQYV. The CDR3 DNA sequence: TGCAGTGCTGTCAATTTTGGACTAGCGCTATACGAGCAGTACGTC.

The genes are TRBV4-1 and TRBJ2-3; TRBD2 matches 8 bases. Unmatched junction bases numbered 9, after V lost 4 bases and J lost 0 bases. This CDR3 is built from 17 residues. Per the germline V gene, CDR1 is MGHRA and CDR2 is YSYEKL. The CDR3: CASSPSIAGLSTDTQYF. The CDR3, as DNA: TGCGCCAGCAGCCCATCGATAGCGGGACTCAGCACAGATACGCAGTATTTT.

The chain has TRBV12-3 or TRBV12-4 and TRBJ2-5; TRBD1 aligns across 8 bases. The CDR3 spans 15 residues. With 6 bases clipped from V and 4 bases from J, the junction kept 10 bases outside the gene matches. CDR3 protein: CASSLDRGRRETQYF. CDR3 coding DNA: TGTGCCAGCAGCCTAGACAGGGGAAGACGAGAGACCCAGTACTTC.

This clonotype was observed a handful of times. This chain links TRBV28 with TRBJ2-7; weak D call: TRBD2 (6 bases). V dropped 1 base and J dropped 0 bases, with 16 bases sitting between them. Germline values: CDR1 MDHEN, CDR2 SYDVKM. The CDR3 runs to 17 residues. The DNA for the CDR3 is TGTGCCAGCAGTTTATCCCGGGGTAGCGGAGGCTCCTACGAGCAGTACTTC. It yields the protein CASSLSRGSGGSYEQYF.

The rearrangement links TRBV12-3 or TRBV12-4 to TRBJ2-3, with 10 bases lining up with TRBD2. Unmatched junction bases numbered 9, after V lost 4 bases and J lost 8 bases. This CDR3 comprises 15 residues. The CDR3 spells CASSSRLAGSLTQYF. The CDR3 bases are TGTGCCAGCAGTTCCAGACTAGCGGGCTCCCTTACGCAGTATTTT.

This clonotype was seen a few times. In DNA form, the CDR3 reads TGTGCCAGCGGTTGGGGACAGGGAAGAGGAAACACCATATATTTT. Its translation: CASGWGQGRGNTIYF. V usage is TRBV7-2 and J usage is TRBJ1-3; TRBD1 matches at 9 bases. V was clipped by 8 bases and J by 4 bases; unmatched bases: 9. The CDR3 runs 15 residues. Germline V gene lookup returns CDR1 SGHTA and CDR2 FQGNSA.

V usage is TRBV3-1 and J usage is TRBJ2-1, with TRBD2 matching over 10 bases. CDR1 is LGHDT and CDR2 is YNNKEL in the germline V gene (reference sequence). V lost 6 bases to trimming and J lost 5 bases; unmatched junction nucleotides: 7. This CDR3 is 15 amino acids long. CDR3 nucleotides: TGTGCCAGCAGACAACCTAGCGGGGGAAACAATGAGCAGTTCTTC. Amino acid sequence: CASRQPSGGNNEQFF.

CDR3 residues: CASSQTRGEKLFF. CDR3 nucleotide sequence: TGCGCCAGCAGCCAAACGCGGGGGGAAAAACTGTTTTTT. The chain is built from TRBV4-1 and TRBJ1-4; TRBD1 might be the D (5 bases). The germline gives CDR1 MGHRA, CDR2 YSYEKL. V lost 2 bases and J 8 bases, leaving 9 bases between the germline ends. The length of the CDR3 is 13 residues.

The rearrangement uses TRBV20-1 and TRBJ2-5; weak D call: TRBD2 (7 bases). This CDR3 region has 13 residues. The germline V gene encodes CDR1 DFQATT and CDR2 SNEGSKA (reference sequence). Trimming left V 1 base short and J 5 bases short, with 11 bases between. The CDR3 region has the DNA TGCAGTGCTAGAGGGCGGGGGCGGGAGACCCAGTACTTC. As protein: CSARGRGRETQYF.

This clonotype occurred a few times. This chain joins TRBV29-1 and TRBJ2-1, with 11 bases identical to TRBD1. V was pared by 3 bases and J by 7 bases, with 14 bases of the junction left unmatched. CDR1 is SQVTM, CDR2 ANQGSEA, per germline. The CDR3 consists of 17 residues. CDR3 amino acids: CSVDLSRTGGLKNEQFF. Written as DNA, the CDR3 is TGCAGCGTTGACCTATCTCGGACAGGGGGCCTGAAAAATGAGCAGTTCTTC.

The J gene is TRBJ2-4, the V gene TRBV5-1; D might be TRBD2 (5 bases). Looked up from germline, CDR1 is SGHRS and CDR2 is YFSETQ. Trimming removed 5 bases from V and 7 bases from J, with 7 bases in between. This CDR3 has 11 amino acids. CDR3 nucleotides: TGCGCCAGCAGTGGGGAGAACATTCAGTACTTC. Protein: CASSGENIQYF. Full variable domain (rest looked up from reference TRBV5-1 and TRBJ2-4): KAGVTQTPRYLIKTRGQQVTLSCSPISGHRSVSWYQQTPGQGLQFLFEYFSETQRNKGNFPGRFSGRQFSNSRSEMNVSTLELGDSALYLCASSGENIQYFGAGTRLSVL.

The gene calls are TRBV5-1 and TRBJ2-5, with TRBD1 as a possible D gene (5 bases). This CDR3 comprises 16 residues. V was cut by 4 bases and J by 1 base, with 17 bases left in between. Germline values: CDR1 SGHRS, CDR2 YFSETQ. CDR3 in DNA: TGCGCCAGCAGCCGCAGAAGCGCAGGGTTCCAAGAGACCCAGTACTTC. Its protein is CASSRRSAGFQETQYF.

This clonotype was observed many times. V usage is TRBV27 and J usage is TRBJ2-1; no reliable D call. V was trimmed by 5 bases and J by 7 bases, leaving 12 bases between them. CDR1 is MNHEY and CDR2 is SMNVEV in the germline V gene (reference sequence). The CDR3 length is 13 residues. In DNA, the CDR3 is TGTGCCAGCAGTACCGAAATGGGTAATGAGCAGTTCTTC. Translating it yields CASSTEMGNEQFF.

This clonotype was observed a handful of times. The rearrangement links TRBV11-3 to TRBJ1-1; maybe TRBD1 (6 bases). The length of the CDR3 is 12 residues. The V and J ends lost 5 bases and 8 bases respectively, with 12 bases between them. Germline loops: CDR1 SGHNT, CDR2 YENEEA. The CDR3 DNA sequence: TGTGCCAGCAGCGCCGAGACAGGCGAAGCTTTCTTT. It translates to CASSAETGEAFF.

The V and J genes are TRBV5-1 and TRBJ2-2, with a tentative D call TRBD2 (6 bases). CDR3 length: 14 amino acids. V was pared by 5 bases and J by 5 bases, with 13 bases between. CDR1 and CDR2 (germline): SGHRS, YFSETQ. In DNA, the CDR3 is TGCGCCAGCAGTCCCGGGACTGCGACCGGGGAGCTGTTTTTT. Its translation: CASSPGTATGELFF. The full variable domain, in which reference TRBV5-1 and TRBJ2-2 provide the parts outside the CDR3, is KAGVTQTPRYLIKTRGQQVTLSCSPISGHRSVSWYQQTPGQGLQFLFEYFSETQRNKGNFPGRFSGRQFSNSRSEMNVSTLELGDSALYLCASSPGTATGELFFGEGSRLTVL.

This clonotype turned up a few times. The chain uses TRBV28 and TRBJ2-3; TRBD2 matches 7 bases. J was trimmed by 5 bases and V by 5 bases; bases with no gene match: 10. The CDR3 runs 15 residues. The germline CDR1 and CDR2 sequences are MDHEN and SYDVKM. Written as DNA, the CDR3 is TGTGCCAGCAGTCCTCCACTAGCGATGGAAGATACGCAGTATTTT. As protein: CASSPPLAMEDTQYF.